Listed below are T cell receptor beta chains from one sample, sequenced in a study of T cells in Graves' hyperthyroidism and ophthalmopathy. A single record per CDR3 protein comes from TCRdb applying MiXCR to the multiplex PCR reads. The sample includes around 620,000 distinct CDR3 sequences, under 60% seen only once; the top ten take about 20%. Sequencing was carried out using peripheral blood or thyroid tissue (not recorded which). These receptors were obtained from an adult woman with Graves' disease, either hyperthyroidism or ophthalmopathy (not recorded which). CDR3s include the opening cysteine and the closing phenylalanine or tryptophan. The D gene is left open where the match is weak. Clone size is shown for a subset of rows, as once, few, many or a class of expanded clone.

TRBD2	many	TRBV29-1	TRBJ2-7	TGCAGCGTAGCCCCGATCCTAGCGGGGCCCATGTACTTC	CSVAPILAGPMYF
TRBD1	many	TRBV2	TRBJ2-7	TGTGCCAGCAGAACCGGACAGGGTGTTTACGAGCAGTACTTC	CASRTGQGVYEQYF
NA	NA	TRBV9	TRBJ1-6	TGTGCCAGCAGCCAACTAGCGGGGAGTTCACCCCTCCACTTT	CASSQLAGSSPLHF
NA	few	TRBV7-8	TRBJ2-5	TGTGCCAGCAGACCAAGAGGACTGGAGACCCAGTACTTC	CASRPRGLETQYF
TRBD2	NA	TRBV15	TRBJ2-5	TGTGCCACCAGCAGAGACGGATCCGGGACTAGCGGGATGTCTCAGTACTTC	CATSRDGSGTSGMSQYF
NA	many	TRBV28	TRBJ1-6	TGTGCCAGCAGTTTACTACAGCTGTCACCCCTCCACTTT	CASSLLQLSPLHF
TRBD2	NA	TRBV29-1	TRBJ2-7	TGCAGCGTTGTATCCTATTCGGGAGGACGGCGCGAGCAGTACTTC	CSVVSYSGGRREQYF
TRBD2	NA	TRBV20-1	TRBJ2-1	TGCAGTGCTCCGGGACTAGCGGGAGGGAATGAGCAGTTCTTC	CSAPGLAGGNEQFF
TRBD2	few	TRBV9	TRBJ2-1	TGTGCCAGCAGCGTAGGTGCTAGCGGGAGAGCCGACAATGAGCAGTTCTTC	CASSVGASGRADNEQFF
NA	NA	TRBV15	TRBJ2-2	TGTGCCACCAGCAGGATTCAGCTGAACACCGGGGAGCTGTTTTTT	CATSRIQLNTGELFF
TRBD2	many	TRBV20-1	TRBJ2-5	TGCAGTGCGCCGACTAGCGGGAGCTTCGGGGAGACCCAGTACTTC	CSAPTSGSFGETQYF
NA	few	TRBV15	TRBJ1-1	TGTGCCACCAGCAGAGTGAGGGGGAACACTGAAGCTTTCTTT	CATSRVRGNTEAFF
TRBD1	many	TRBV4-1	TRBJ1-1	TGCGCCAGCAGCCAACTCGGGACAGGAGCATCGAACACTGAAGCTTTCTTT	CASSQLGTGASNTEAFF
NA	NA	TRBV9	TRBJ1-2	TGTGCCAGCAGCGGATCCCGGGACGGGTCCTACACTCATGGCTACACCTTC	CASSGSRDGSYTHGYTF
NA	NA	TRBV29-1	TRBJ1-1	TGCAGCGTTGCATGGGCGGGTCCCCCGAACACTGAAGCTTTCTTT	CSVAWAGPPNTEAFF
NA	NA	TRBV7-9	TRBJ1-2	TGTGCCAGCAGTTTGGGGGGGGTGATCGGCTACACCTTC	CASSLGGVIGYTF
TRBD1	NA	TRBV10-3	TRBJ2-5	TGTGCCATCGGGGGACAGCGAGGTGCGGCGACCCAGTACTTC	CAIGGQRGAATQYF
TRBD1	once	TRBV5-8	TRBJ1-5	TGTGCCAGCAGTTCCGGGACAGGAGGTTTAAGGCCCCAGCATTTT	CASSSGTGGLRPQHF
NA	NA	TRBV10-1	TRBJ1-4	TGCGCCGATACAGGGCTAAATGAAAAACTGTTTTTT	CADTGLNEKLFF
TRBD1	NA	TRBV20-1	TRBJ1-1	TGCACACGGACAGGGGTTGGAAACACTGAAGCTTTCTTT	CTRTGVGNTEAFF
TRBD1	NA	TRBV5-1	TRBJ2-1	TGCGCCAGCGGGGACAGCCTCGAGCAGTTCTTC	CASGDSLEQFF
NA	many	TRBV11-2	TRBJ1-1	TGTGCCAGCAGCTTGCCGAACACTGAAGCTTTCTTT	CASSLPNTEAFF
NA	NA	TRBV7-2	TRBJ1-5	TGTGCCAGCAGCCTCCGGACAGATACCAATCAGCCCCAGCATTTT	CASSLRTDTNQPQHF
NA	many	TRBV6-1	TRBJ1-5	TGTGCCAGCAGCCCTCCACCATTTAGCAATCAGCCCCAGCATTTT	CASSPPPFSNQPQHF
NA	NA	TRBV5-1	TRBJ1-2	TGCGCCAGCAGCTGGTCAGGGAGTCACTATGGCTACACCTTC	CASSWSGSHYGYTF
NA	NA	TRBV7-9	TRBJ1-3	TGTGCCAGCAGCTCTACGCTGGGACGGGGAAACACCATATATTTT	CASSSTLGRGNTIYF
NA	many	TRBV7-9	TRBJ1-1	TGTGCCAGCAGCTTTTCCGGCCTTGGCACTGAAGCTTTCTTT	CASSFSGLGTEAFF
NA	once	TRBV20-1	TRBJ2-1	TGCAGTGCTAGTCGTGGCTCCTACAATGAGCAGTTCTTC	CSASRGSYNEQFF
TRBD2	many	TRBV20-1	TRBJ2-7	TGCAGTGCTAGTGACCTGGTAGCGGGAGCCTACGAGCAGTACTTC	CSASDLVAGAYEQYF
TRBD1	NA	TRBV6-5	TRBJ1-5	TGTGCCAGTGGGACAGGGGGAAGCAATCAGCCCCAGCATTTT	CASGTGGSNQPQHF
NA	NA	TRBV7-3	TRBJ2-5	TGCGCCAGCAGCCAAGGTCTGGGAGCGGAGACCCAGTACTTC	CASSQGLGAETQYF
TRBD2	many	TRBV6-6	TRBJ2-7	TGTGCCAGCAGCCACGGGGGACTAGTTCGCGAGCAGTACTTC	CASSHGGLVREQYF
NA	many	TRBV12-3/TRBV12-4	TRBJ1-1	TGTGCCAGCAGTTTTTTCCAGGGGCAGACTGAAGCTTTCTTT	CASSFFQGQTEAFF
NA	NA	TRBV10-3	TRBJ1-5	TGTGCCAGCAGACCCGACGGGAACAATCAGCCCCAGCATTTT	CASRPDGNNQPQHF
NA	NA	TRBV7-9	TRBJ2-5	TGTGCCAGCAGCGCATCCGAACACCAAGAGACCCAGTACTTC	CASSASEHQETQYF
NA	NA	TRBV7-9	TRBJ2-5	TGTGCCAGCAGCCGGCAGACAGGCCCAGGGACCCAGTACTTC	CASSRQTGPGTQYF
TRBD2	NA	TRBV20-1	TRBJ2-2	TGCAGTGCACCTAGGGCGGGAGGGGGCGGGGAGCTGTTTTTT	CSAPRAGGGGELFF
TRBD1	few	TRBV19	TRBJ1-5	TGTGCCAGTTTACCCAGGACAGGGGGAAGCAATCAGCCCCAGCATTTT	CASLPRTGGSNQPQHF
TRBD1	NA	TRBV6-5	TRBJ2-1	TGTGCCAGCAGTTGGGGGACAGGGGGCAGGTATGAGCAGTTCTTC	CASSWGTGGRYEQFF
NA	NA	TRBV12-3/TRBV12-4	TRBJ1-5	TGTGCCAGCAGTTCTAACAGGGTTAGCAATCAGCCCCAGCATTTT	CASSSNRVSNQPQHF
TRBD1	many	TRBV19	TRBJ2-5	TGTGCCAGTAGTTCGGGACAGGGGTACCAAGAGACCCAGTACTTC	CASSSGQGYQETQYF
NA	NA	TRBV2	TRBJ1-5	TGTGCTAGAGTTATCGGGTCCAGCAATCAGCCCCAGCATTTT	CARVIGSSNQPQHF
NA	NA	TRBV14	TRBJ2-6	TGTGCCAGCCCAAGCCAGAACTCTGGGGCCAACGTCCTGACTTTC	CASPSQNSGANVLTF
TRBD2	few	TRBV10-2	TRBJ2-5	TGCGCCAGCACACTAGCGGGAGCCCAGACCCAGTACTTC	CASTLAGAQTQYF